Each of the 19 T cell receptor beta chains below was sequenced from the same sample in a study of long-term antiretroviral therapy in people with HIV. With survey level as its setting, the immunoSEQ assay was v3.0. Profiled with immunoSEQ multiplex PCR; TCRdb holds only in-frame clones, not every one. The data hold tens of thousands of clones, with 82% observed a single time. The sample here was unsorted PBMCs, taken 0.8 years before starting antiretroviral therapy. The receptor source for this set is a man in his late teens or twenties with HIV.

The rearrangement links TRBV25-1 to TRBJ2-3; D is ambiguous. V lost 5 bases and J lost 1, with 7 bases in between. Germline CDR1 MGHDK, CDR2 SYGVNS. CDR3 size: 13 residues. The CDR3 nucleotides are TGTGCCAGCAGTCTGGACCGCACAGATACGCAGTATTTT. This gives the protein CASSLDRTDTQYF. The full variable domain, in which reference TRBV25-1 and TRBJ2-3 provide the parts outside the CDR3, is EADIYQTPRYLVIGTGKKITLECSQTMGHDKMYWYQQDPGMELHLIHYSYGVNSTEKGDLSSESTVSRIRTEHFPLTLESARPSHTSQYLCASSLDRTDTQYFGPGTRLTVL.

This clone has only a few counts. The rearrangement links TRBV19 to TRBJ1-2; D may be TRBD1 (5 bases). Trimming took 6 bases from V and 8 from J, leaving 28 bases between them. The germline V gene has CDR1 LNHDA and CDR2 SQIVND (reference sequence). This CDR3 has 17 amino acids. CDR3 nucleotide sequence: TGTGCCAGTAGCCCATCCACAACGGTGCCCGGGGGTGGGGGCTACACCTTC. Translated, it gives CASSPSTTVPGGGGYTF.

The CDR3, as DNA: TGCGCCAGCAGCTCCCGGGCACTTCAAGGAGACACCATATATTTT. It is translated as CASSSRALQGDTIYF. The gene calls are TRBV4-3 and TRBJ1-3, with D unresolved. The CDR3 has 15 residues. Germline assignment: CDR1 LGHNA and CDR2 YSLEER. The V end was cut by 5 bases, the J end by 8 bases, with 19 bases between.

The chain carries TRBV4-3 and TRBJ1-1, with D possibly matching TRBD1 (5 bases). The CDR3 is 15 amino acids. The V gene lost 4 bases and the J gene lost 0 bases, with 12 bases spanning the gap. Looked up from germline, CDR1 is LGHNA and CDR2 is YSLEER. CDR3 residues: CASSPQTDLNTEAFF. CDR3 nucleotide sequence: TGCGCCAGCAGCCCACAGACAGACCTGAACACTGAAGCTTTCTTT.

This clone was observed a single time. The chain couples TRBV9 to TRBJ2-1; D unclear. The germline V gene encodes CDR1 SGDLS and CDR2 YYNGEE. This CDR3 contains 11 residues. Deletions cut 4 bases from V and 8 bases from J, with 7 bases between. The CDR3, as DNA: TGTGCCAGCAGCCCGCATGATGAGCAGTTCTTC. Protein sequence: CASSPHDEQFF.

The chain couples TRBV4-3 to TRBJ1-2; D call uncertain. The CDR3 is 14 residues long. V lost 0 bases, J lost 4 bases, and 9 bases lay in between. Germline CDR1 and CDR2: LGHNA and YSLEER. In nucleotides, the CDR3 is TGCGCCAGCAGCCAAGATCGGGGTCTCTATGGCTACACCTTC. This codes for CASSQDRGLYGYTF.

The chain recombines TRBV19 with TRBJ2-7; 10 bases are a match to TRBD2. CDR3 size: 12 residues. With 1 base clipped from V and 12 bases from J, the junction kept 3 bases outside the gene matches. The germline gives CDR1 LNHDA, CDR2 SQIVND (reference sequence). Here the CDR3 reads CASSIGSGRWYF. CDR3 DNA: TGTGCCAGTAGTATAGGTAGCGGGAGGTGGTACTTC.

The V call is TRBV9, the J call TRBJ2-1; 11 bases match TRBD2. The CDR3 length is 15 residues. Germline CDR1 and CDR2: SGDLS and YYNGEE. V dropped 4 bases and J dropped 4; count of bases not matched to a gene: 4. CDR3 loop: CASSSTSGVYNEQFF. Written as DNA, the CDR3 is TGTGCCAGCAGCTCGACTAGCGGGGTTTACAATGAGCAGTTCTTC.

The chain combines TRBV7-3 with TRBJ2-1; D not resolved. The CDR3 totals 13 residues. Germline V gene sequence: CDR1 SGHTA, CDR2 FQGTGA. V lost 5 bases and J 6 bases, leaving 11 bases between the germline ends. CDR3 protein: CASSPPGFNEQFF. The CDR3 DNA reads TGTGCCAGCAGCCCTCCGGGTTTCAATGAGCAGTTCTTC.

The CDR3 loop is CASSLEGLNEQFF. The CDR3 DNA is TGCGCCAGCAGCTTGGAAGGCCTGAATGAGCAGTTCTTC. The chain joins TRBV5-1 to TRBJ2-1; no clear D. Trimming removed 0 bases from V and 7 bases from J, with 8 bases in between. Germline values: CDR1 SGHRS, CDR2 YFSETQ. The CDR3 extends over 13 amino acids.

The rearrangement links TRBV21-1 to TRBJ2-3; TRBD2 is taken as the D call from the table, unchecked against the DNA. TRBV21-1 is tagged as a pseudogene. The CDR3 is 17 amino acids. Here the CDR3 reads CASSKEERGVSTDTQYF. The CDR3 DNA reads as TGTGCCAGCAGCAAAGAGGAGCGGGGGGTATCGACAGATACGCAGTATTTT.

The rearrangement uses TRBV9 and TRBJ1-1; TRBD1 is a possible D gene (5 bases). CDR3 size: 15 residues. Trimming cost V 0 bases and J 0 bases, with 9 bases left between them. Germline V CDR1 and CDR2: SGDLS, YYNGEE. CDR3 nucleotides: TGTGCCAGCAGCGTAGGTGGGGCTGTGAACACTGAAGCTTTCTTT. Protein: CASSVGGAVNTEAFF. The full variable domain, its missing parts supplied by reference TRBV9 and TRBJ1-1, is DSGVTQTPKHLITATGQRVTLRCSPRSGDLSVYWYQQSLDQGLQFLIQYYNGEERAKGNILERFSAQQFPDLHSELNLSSLELGDSALYFCASSVGGAVNTEAFFGQGTRLTVV.

This chain links TRBV6-5 with TRBJ2-1, with TRBD2 matching over 9 bases. V lost 5 bases to trimming and J lost 6 bases; unmatched junction nucleotides: 8. The CDR3 runs to 15 residues. CDR1 MNHEY and CDR2 SVGAGI come from the germline V gene. CDR3 bases: TGTGCCAGCAGTAAACCAGCGGGGGGAATCAATGAGCAGTTCTTC. Amino acid sequence: CASSKPAGGINEQFF.

This sequence joins TRBV18 and TRBJ1-4, with D possibly TRBD1 on 5 matching bases. CDR1 KGHSH and CDR2 LQKENI come from the germline V gene. The CDR3 covers 16 residues. With 3 bases removed from V and 7 bases from J, the gap between germline ends came to 18 bases. CDR3 in amino acids: CASSPSYGGRGEKLFF. The CDR3 DNA sequence: TGTGCCAGCTCACCGTCCTACGGGGGTAGAGGTGAAAAACTGTTTTTT. Combining the CDR3 with reference TRBV18 and TRBJ1-4 gives the whole variable domain NAGVMQNPRHLVRRRGQEARLRCSPMKGHSHVYWYRQLPEEGLKFMVYLQKENIIDESGMPKERFSAEFPKEGPSILRIQQVVRGDSAAYFCASSPSYGGRGEKLFFGSGTQLSVL.

J is TRBJ1-4 and V is TRBV15; the match to TRBD1 covers 10 bases. CDR1 and CDR2 from the germline V gene are LNHNV and YYDKDF (reference sequence). The CDR3 runs 14 residues. J lost 7 bases, V lost 5 bases, and 4 bases had no gene match. CDR3 loop: CATSFRDRGEKLFF. CDR3 nucleotides: TGTGCCACCAGCTTCCGGGACAGGGGTGAAAAACTGTTTTTT.

The V call is TRBV28, the J call TRBJ2-4; a weak D match, TRBD1 (5 bases). The CDR3 spans 14 residues. CDR1 is MDHEN and CDR2 is SYDVKM in the germline V gene. Deletions cut 1 base from V and 4 bases from J, with 8 bases between. The CDR3 loop is CASSLFQGKNIQYF. The CDR3 DNA sequence: TGTGCCAGCAGTTTATTCCAGGGAAAAAACATTCAGTACTTC. The whole variable domain, filled in from reference TRBV28 and TRBJ2-4, reads DVKVTQSSRYLVKRTGEKVFLECVQDMDHENMFWYRQDPGLGLRLIYFSYDVKMKEKGDIPEGYSVSREKKERFSLILESASTNQTSMYLCASSLFQGKNIQYFGAGTRLSVL.

The chain links TRBV4-2 to TRBJ2-1, with a tentative D call TRBD1 (6 bases). V was pared by 6 bases and J by 6 bases, with 9 bases between. The CDR3 loop spans 12 amino acids. CDR1 is LGHNA, CDR2 YNFKEQ, per germline. As DNA, the CDR3 is TGTGCCAGCAGAGGGACACGCAATGAGCAGTTCTTC. Encoded protein: CASRGTRNEQFF.

V is TRBV29-1 and J is TRBJ2-7; unclear D gene. This CDR3 region has 15 residues. V gave up 3 bases and J gave up 0 bases, with 15 bases separating them. Germline loops: CDR1 SQVTM, CDR2 ANQGSEA. The CDR3 spells CSVDSGQLNSYEQYF. The DNA for the CDR3 is TGCAGCGTTGATTCGGGCCAGTTGAACTCCTACGAGCAGTACTTC.

The rearrangement links TRBV4-1 to TRBJ2-2; tentatively, D is TRBD1 (5 bases). The CDR3 contains 16 residues. Trimming removed 1 base from V and 5 bases from J, with 14 bases in between. Germline loops: CDR1 MGHRA, CDR2 YSYEKL. As DNA, the CDR3 is TGCGCCAGCAGCCAAGGTATCAGGGTAATGACCGGGGAGCTGTTTTTT. Encoded protein: CASSQGIRVMTGELFF.